This T cell receptor (beta chain) originates from a study of blood T cell repertoires in COVID-19. Overall study: The origin of the acute and convalescent COVID-19 samples was the United States, Italy and Spain. PBMCs, B-cell-depleted T cells, or T cells were the source of the cDNA or gDNA that made up the material.

Followed over time, Seattle patients had been enrolled while infection was active. The CDR3 sequence is 16 residues long. Unmatched junction bases numbered 5, after V lost 3 bases and J lost 2 bases. CDR1 and CDR2 from the germline V gene are SGHTA and FQGNSA. Study processing details: Amplification of reference gene primers was used by the study to estimate nucleated cell counts. Here immunoSEQ multiplex PCR was the method, and the copy in TCRdb shows in-frame clones only, minus some. The DNA was the basis for D and trimming; V, J and clone size are from that table. Of 200,000 to 300,000 clones listed, around 86% are singletons.

This sequence originates from a woman aged 80 or over with COVID-19, enrolled during active disease. This chain links TRBV7-2 with TRBJ1-5, with 9 positions matching TRBD1. The sequencing sample was made of peripheral blood. The CDR3 bases are TGTGCCAGCAGCTTTGCGACAGGGGGAGGCAATCAGCCCCAGCATTTT. Its translation is CASSFATGGGNQPQHF.